This is a list of T cell receptor beta chains from one sample in a study of T cell changes during pregnancy in multiple sclerosis. Some clones are missing from TCRdb's copy, which holds only in-frame ones; the method was immunoSEQ multiplex PCR. The profile shows under 40,000 clones, 92% of them singletons. The sequencing here drew on CD8+ T cells from peripheral blood mononuclear cells, taken before pregnancy. These receptors were taken from a female donor with multiple sclerosis, enrolled in a pregnancy study. CDR3s include the opening cysteine and the closing phenylalanine or tryptophan. Each record gives: D gene, clone size, V gene, J gene, CDR3 protein, CDR3 DNA. A D gene is named only where the DNA matches it firmly. Clone sizes are given selectively: once, few, many, or a class where the clone is expanded.

>.|.|TRBV15|TRBJ2-3
CATSRDDADRETDTQYF
TGTGCCACCAGCAGAGATGACGCAGACCGGGAAACAGATACGCAGTATTTT
>TRBD1|.|TRBV27|TRBJ2-2
CATRDSYTGELFF
TGTGCCACTAGGGACAGCTACACCGGGGAGCTGTTTTTT
>.|.|TRBV5-4|TRBJ2-1
CASTSLRELNEQFF
TGTGCCAGCACCTCTTTACGGGAGCTCAATGAGCAGTTCTTC
>.|.|TRBV5-6|TRBJ1-3
CASSPEGLGNTIYF
TGTGCCAGCAGCCCGGAGGGCCTCGGAAACACCATATATTTT
>TRBD2|.|TRBV5-4|TRBJ2-1
CASSLAGGSRDEQFF
TGTGCCAGCAGCTTAGCGGGAGGGTCGCGGGATGAGCAGTTCTTC
>.|.|TRBV27|TRBJ2-3
CASSLMLAPRGEDTQYF
TGTGCCAGCAGTTTAATGCTAGCGCCCAGAGGGGAAGATACGCAGTATTTT
>.|.|TRBV9|TRBJ2-1
CASGGLRDEQFF
TGTGCCAGCGGGGGGTTAAGGGATGAGCAGTTCTTC
>.|.|TRBV27|TRBJ2-7
CASSPLGGDAYEQYF
TGTGCCAGCAGTCCCTTAGGGGGGGACGCCTACGAGCAGTACTTC
>TRBD2|once|TRBV27|TRBJ2-6
CASRGAGANVLTF
TGTGCCAGCCGGGGGGCTGGGGCCAACGTCCTGACTTTC
>.|.|TRBV11-2|TRBJ1-2
CASSPEVSPYGYTF
TGTGCCAGCAGCCCAGAGGTGTCCCCGTATGGCTACACCTTC
>.|.|TRBV7-9|TRBJ2-7
CASSHPRQGGSYEQYF
TGTGCCAGCAGCCACCCCCGGCAGGGTGGTTCCTACGAGCAGTACTTC
>.|.|TRBV18|TRBJ2-1
CASSPRGFEQFF
TGTGCCAGCTCACCAAGAGGTTTTGAGCAGTTCTTC
>.|.|TRBV18|TRBJ1-6
CASSPSGSDNSPLHF
TGTGCCAGCTCACCATCTGGCAGCGATAATTCACCCCTCCACTTT
>TRBD2|.|TRBV15|TRBJ2-3
CATSIGTSGMKDTQYF
TGTGCCACCAGCATAGGGACTAGCGGGATGAAAGATACGCAGTATTTT
>TRBD1|.|TRBV5-1|TRBJ2-7
CASSREGTVVSNEQYF
TGCGCCAGCAGCAGGGAAGGGACAGTAGTTTCCAACGAGCAGTACTTC
>.|.|TRBV7-3|TRBJ2-1
CASSLTTASGQFF
TGTGCCAGCAGCCTTACCACAGCTTCCGGGCAGTTCTTC
>TRBD2|.|TRBV6-5|TRBJ2-3
CASSLSGMTDTQYF
TGTGCCAGCAGTTTAAGCGGGATGACAGATACGCAGTATTTT
>.|.|TRBV15|TRBJ1-1
CATRKLRGADTEAFF
TGTGCCACCAGGAAACTCAGGGGAGCGGACACTGAAGCTTTCTTT
>.|.|TRBV9|TRBJ2-3
CASSVAAESSSTDTQYF
TGTGCCAGCAGCGTAGCGGCGGAAAGTTCTAGCACAGATACGCAGTATTTT
>.|.|TRBV5-5|TRBJ2-7
CASSPGKYEQYF
TGTGCCAGCAGCCCGGGGAAGTACGAGCAGTACTTC
>.|.|TRBV13|TRBJ1-5
CASSLRGASNQPQHF
TGTGCCAGCAGCTTACGGGGGGCGAGCAATCAGCCCCAGCATTTT
>.|.|TRBV4-1|TRBJ1-2
CASSQEEAYGYTF
TGCGCCAGCAGCCAAGAAGAGGCCTATGGCTACACCTTC
>.|.|TRBV4-1|TRBJ2-7
CASSQDGGHYYEQYF
TGCGCCAGCAGCCAAGATGGGGGACACTACTACGAGCAGTACTTC
>.|.|TRBV15|TRBJ1-1
CATSRDSRVNTEAFF
TGTGCCACCAGCAGAGATAGTCGGGTAAACACTGAAGCTTTCTTT
>.|.|TRBV4-1|TRBJ1-1
CASSYQERMNTEAFF
TGCGCCAGCAGCTACCAGGAACGGATGAACACTGAAGCTTTCTTT
>.|.|TRBV7-9|TRBJ2-7
CASSLAGAREQYF
TGTGCCAGCAGCTTAGCGGGGGCAAGGGAGCAGTACTTC
>TRBD1|.|TRBV5-1|TRBJ1-6
CASSLEGTVNSPLHF
TGCGCCAGCAGCTTGGAGGGGACAGTGAATTCACCCCTCCACTTT
>.|once|TRBV27|TRBJ1-5
CASSPGTLYSNQPQHF
TGTGCCAGCAGTCCCGGGACACTCTATAGCAATCAGCCCCAGCATTTT